This is a list of T cell receptor beta chains from one sample in a study of T cells in Graves' hyperthyroidism and ophthalmopathy. TCRdb processed the multiplex PCR reads anew with MiXCR; each CDR3 protein has one entry. This sample has around 620,000 distinct CDR3 sequences, with 14% found just once. The sample taken for sequencing was blood. The source of these receptors is a woman aged 18-29 years with Graves' ophthalmopathy. CDR3s include the opening cysteine and the closing phenylalanine or tryptophan. A D gene is named only where the DNA matches it firmly. The size entry is marked missing in some rows and otherwise reads once, few, many or a size class.

V gene	clone size	J gene	D gene	CDR3 DNA	CDR3 protein
TRBV20-1	many	TRBJ2-4	TRBD1	TGCAGTGCTCCTACGACCACAGGGGCAACGGCCAAAAACATTCAGTACTTC	CSAPTTTGATAKNIQYF
TRBV28	many	TRBJ2-1	TRBD2	TGTGCCAGCAGCCCCCCCTTTGCTAGCGGGAGGGGGTTAGATAATGAGCAGTTCTTC	CASSPPFASGRGLDNEQFF
TRBV4-1	.	TRBJ1-4	.	TGCGCCAGCAGCCACGGTCTCGGCGCGCCTCGACGTCGGGAAAAACTGTTTTTT	CASSHGLGAPRRREKLFF
TRBV7-2	many	TRBJ1-3	.	TGTGCCAGCAGCTCTACAGGGAACTCTGGAAACACCATATATTTT	CASSSTGNSGNTIYF
TRBV6-1	few	TRBJ2-1	.	TGTGCCAGCAGGCCTGGCAGGGGCCCGTACAATGAGCAGTTCTTC	CASRPGRGPYNEQFF
TRBV7-8	many	TRBJ2-7	.	TGTGCCAGCAGCTTAGGGGGTGAGGGGCCGGGAGCATACGAGCAGTACTTC	CASSLGGEGPGAYEQYF
TRBV24-1	.	TRBJ2-2	TRBD1	TGTGCCACCGGAAGGGGGCGCGGTGGCGGGGAGCTGTTTTTT	CATGRGRGGGELFF
TRBV11-3	.	TRBJ2-1	TRBD2	TGTGCCAGCAGCTTCGGACTAGCGACCAACAATGAGCAGTTCTTC	CASSFGLATNNEQFF
TRBV27	many	TRBJ2-7	TRBD1	TGTGCCAGCAGTTTTGGGGGACAGGGGGACTACGAGCAGTACTTC	CASSFGGQGDYEQYF
TRBV11-2	many	TRBJ1-6	.	TGTGCCAGCATGCAGACCGTGGGGGTCTGGTCACCCCTCCACTTT	CASMQTVGVWSPLHF
TRBV18	few	TRBJ1-6	.	TGTGCCAGCTCACCGGGGGGCAGTTCACCCCTCCACTTT	CASSPGGSSPLHF
TRBV9	.	TRBJ1-5	.	TGTGCCAGCAGCGTTTACAGGGAGGGTCAGCCCCAGCATTTT	CASSVYREGQPQHF
TRBV18	few	TRBJ2-4	TRBD1	TGTGCCAGCTCACCACCGCAGGGGGCAGACATTCAGTACTTC	CASSPPQGADIQYF
TRBV5-1	many	TRBJ2-1	.	TGCGCCAGCAGCTTGAGTCATAGCTTAGGGGTAGCGGTATACAATGAGCAGTTCTTC	CASSLSHSLGVAVYNEQFF
TRBV15	few	TRBJ2-5	TRBD2	TGTGCCACCAGCAGGGGGACTAGCGGACAAGAGACCCAGTACTTC	CATSRGTSGQETQYF
TRBV4-2	few	TRBJ1-1	.	TGTGCCAGCAGCCCGTCTTTGGGGCCGGAGGTGGGGACTGAAGCTTTCTTT	CASSPSLGPEVGTEAFF
TRBV7-3	many	TRBJ2-1	TRBD2	TGTGCCAGCAGCTTACGGGACCTTCTAGCGGGAGGGCCCTACAATGAGCAGTTCTTC	CASSLRDLLAGGPYNEQFF
TRBV6-1	few	TRBJ1-1	.	TGTGCCAGCAGTGACAGGGCAAAGAACACTGAAGCTTTCTTT	CASSDRAKNTEAFF
TRBV28	many	TRBJ2-5	.	TGTGCCAGCAGTTTAAGGGCTTTGAGAAGAGAGACCCAGTACTTC	CASSLRALRRETQYF
TRBV7-3	.	TRBJ2-5	TRBD1	TGTGCCAGCAGCTTAAACTTGGACAGGGGGCGAGAGACCCAGTACTTC	CASSLNLDRGRETQYF
TRBV24-1	few	TRBJ2-1	.	TGTGCCACCAGTGATTTGGGGACCTACAATGAGCAGTTCTTC	CATSDLGTYNEQFF
TRBV19	few	TRBJ2-6	TRBD1	TGTGCCAGTAGTTATCGGCCAGGGGGTGGGGCCAACGTCCTGACTTTC	CASSYRPGGGANVLTF
TRBV30	.	TRBJ2-7	.	TGTGCCTGGAGCAGAACGGGCAGGAACTCCTACGAGCAGTACTTC	CAWSRTGRNSYEQYF
TRBV5-6	many	TRBJ1-2	TRBD1	TGTGCCAGCAGCCCGGGACAGGACTATGGCTACACCTTC	CASSPGQDYGYTF
TRBV20-1	many	TRBJ2-5	TRBD1	TGCAGTGCTAGGGATCATGGGACAGGGGGAGAGACCCAGTACTTC	CSARDHGTGGETQYF
TRBV6-2/TRBV6-3	few	TRBJ2-7	.	TGTGCCAGCAGTTACCCCCGACGGCCCTACGAGCAGTACTTC	CASSYPRRPYEQYF
TRBV12-3/TRBV12-4	.	TRBJ1-3	.	TGTGCCAGCGAAGTAGCCGCAAACTCTGGAAACACCATATATTTT	CASEVAANSGNTIYF
TRBV9	few	TRBJ2-1	TRBD2	TGTGCCAGCAGCGGTTCTAGCGGCAGCTCCTACAATGAGCAGTTCTTC	CASSGSSGSSYNEQFF
TRBV5-1	.	TRBJ1-6	.	TGCGCCAGCAGCGTTCGGGGGTTCCCTAATTCACCCCTCCACTTT	CASSVRGFPNSPLHF
TRBV20-1	many	TRBJ1-2	TRBD1	TGCAGTGCTAGAGATCTCTCTACAGGGGGAATCTATGGCTACACCTTC	CSARDLSTGGIYGYTF
TRBV9	few	TRBJ2-7	.	TGTGCCAGCAGCCCCAAAGGGCAGGGGTCTGGGGAGCAGTACTTC	CASSPKGQGSGEQYF
TRBV4-1	once	TRBJ2-7	TRBD1	TGCGCCAGCAGCCGGTCGGACAGGGAAGCGGCCGAGCAGTACTTC	CASSRSDREAAEQYF
TRBV24-1	few	TRBJ1-1	.	TGTGCCACCAGTGATAGCAGCAGCGGTGACACTGAAGCTTTCTTT	CATSDSSSGDTEAFF
TRBV10-3	many	TRBJ2-5	TRBD1	TGTGCCATCAGTGAAGGAGGACAGGGACAAGAGACCCAGTACTTC	CAISEGGQGQETQYF
TRBV18	.	TRBJ1-1	.	TGTTCCAGCTCACCAGGGAGAGACACTGAAGCTTTCTTT	CSSSPGRDTEAFF
TRBV18	.	TRBJ2-3	TRBD2	TGTGCCAGCTCACCGGACGGGAGGACTAGGTTGGATACGCAGTATTTT	CASSPDGRTRLDTQYF
TRBV19	few	TRBJ2-1	TRBD2	TGTGCCAGTAGTGTGACAGGGGCCCTAACTAGCGGGAGGGCCGATGAGCAGTTCTTC	CASSVTGALTSGRADEQFF
TRBV2	.	TRBJ1-1	TRBD1	TGTGCCAGCAGGGGGGGACAGGTACCAAACACTGAAGCTTTCTTT	CASRGGQVPNTEAFF
TRBV5-1	many	TRBJ1-1	TRBD1	TGCGCCAGCAGCCCCGGGACAGCCGCGACTGAAGCTTTCTTT	CASSPGTAATEAFF
TRBV29-1	few	TRBJ2-2	.	TGCAGCGCCATATCCGGGGAGCTGTTTTTT	CSAISGELFF
TRBV11-3	many	TRBJ2-1	TRBD1	TGTGCCAGCAGCTTTATTTTGGGGACAGGGAGGAAGCTTTACAATGAGCAGTTCTTC	CASSFILGTGRKLYNEQFF
TRBV7-2	.	TRBJ2-7	.	TGCGCCAGCAGCCCGAAGGCGGAGGATGGGGCCACCTACGAGCAGTACTTC	CASSPKAEDGATYEQYF
TRBV28	many	TRBJ1-5	.	TGTGCCAGCAGTACTTCAGGGGAGGGCAATCAGCCCCAGCATTTT	CASSTSGEGNQPQHF
TRBV18	.	TRBJ1-2	.	TGTGCCAGCTCACCCCGGCCGGAGGGCGCGGATGGCTACACCTTC	CASSPRPEGADGYTF
TRBV6-1	.	TRBJ2-7	.	TGTGCCAGCAGTCAACCGGGACTCCTTCCCTACGAGCAGTACTTC	CASSQPGLLPYEQYF